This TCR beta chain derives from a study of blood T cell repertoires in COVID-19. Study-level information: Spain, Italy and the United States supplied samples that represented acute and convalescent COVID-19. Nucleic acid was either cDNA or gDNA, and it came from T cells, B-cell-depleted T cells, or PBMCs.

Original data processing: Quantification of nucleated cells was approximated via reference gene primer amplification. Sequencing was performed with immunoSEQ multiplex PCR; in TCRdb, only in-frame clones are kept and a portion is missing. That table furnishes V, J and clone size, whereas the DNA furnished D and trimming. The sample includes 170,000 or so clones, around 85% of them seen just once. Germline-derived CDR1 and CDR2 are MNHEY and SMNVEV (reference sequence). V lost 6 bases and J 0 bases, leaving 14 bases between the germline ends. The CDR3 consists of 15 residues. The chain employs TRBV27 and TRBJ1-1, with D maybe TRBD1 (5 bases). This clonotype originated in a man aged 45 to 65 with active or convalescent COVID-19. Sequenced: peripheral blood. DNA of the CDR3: TGTGCCAGCAGCCCCGGGACTGTGGTGAACACTGAAGCTTTCTTT. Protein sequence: CASSPGTVVNTEAFF.